Included here is one T cell receptor beta chain sequence, with context. What it recognizes is unknown. PCR employed 60 Vbeta and 13 Jbeta primers. Produced via immunoSEQ multiplex PCR; TCRdb's table is partial and in-frame only. The sample consists of 120,000 to 150,000 clones, over 80% of them appearing once. This sample stems from a study of cytomegalovirus exposure and HLA in healthy donors. Overall study results and limits: In vitro experiments confirmed that three CMV-associated chains were specific for CMV antigens. The study reported that TCR beta sequences accurately predicted HLA-A and HLA-B alleles in most subjects.

The CDR3 is 13 residues long. From germline, CDR1 is SGHVS and CDR2 FQNEAQ. V lost 3 bases to trimming and J lost 1 base, with 7 bases between them. The receptor was isolated from a woman between 25 and 40 years old in good health and CMV-seronegative. Sequenced input: PBMCs. The J gene is TRBJ2-7, the V gene TRBV7-8, with D perhaps TRBD2 (5 bases). The CDR3, as DNA: TGTGCCAGCAGCTTTGGGGAGTCCTACGAGCAGTACTTC. It encodes CASSFGESYEQYF.